These T cell receptor beta chains were read from a single sample in a study of identical twins. TCRdb passed the 5' RACE reads through MiXCR, listing each CDR3 protein once. The sample holds 1.5 million to 2 million distinct CDR3 sequences, more than 30% seen once. Sample: cord blood. The receptors were gathered from a newborn girl in good health. Each CDR3 is given with its conserved first and last residue. Each record gives: J gene, D gene, clone size, V gene, CDR3 DNA, CDR3 protein. A D gene is named only where the DNA matches it firmly. A clone size is listed for some rows: how often the clone was seen (once, few, many), or a class if it is expanded.

TRBJ2-1 | NA | many | TRBV28 | TGTGCCAGCAGTTTACCTGGGAACAATGAGCAGTTCTTC | CASSLPGNNEQFF
TRBJ1-2 | NA | NA | TRBV7-9 | TGTGCCAGCAGCTTATGGGGATGGGGCCCCTATGGCTACACCTTC | CASSLWGWGPYGYTF
TRBJ2-7 | NA | few | TRBV2 | TGTGCCAGAAGTCGAACGGACAGAACCTACGAGCAGTACTTC | CARSRTDRTYEQYF
TRBJ2-4 | NA | NA | TRBV7-9 | TGTGCCAGCAGCCCTCACCGTATAGCCAAAAACATTCAGTACTTC | CASSPHRIAKNIQYF
TRBJ2-7 | NA | NA | TRBV7-2 | TGTGCCAGCAGCTCCGAATCTAGAACGTCGAAGTACTTC | CASSSESRTSKYF
TRBJ2-7 | TRBD2 | many | TRBV6-6 | TGTGCCAGCACCCTGACTAGCGGCGGGTACGAGCAGTACTTC | CASTLTSGGYEQYF
TRBJ2-3 | TRBD1 | few | TRBV2 | TGTGCCAGCACGGGACAGCCACGCACAGATACGCAGTATTTT | CASTGQPRTDTQYF
TRBJ2-3 | NA | NA | TRBV5-5 | TGTGCCAGCAGCTTGCGCCGGGGGCAGGATACGCAGTATTTT | CASSLRRGQDTQYF
TRBJ2-3 | NA | few | TRBV7-2 | TGTGCCAGCAGCTTTAAAGGAGGGGGCCGTGCAGATACGCAGTATTTT | CASSFKGGGRADTQYF
TRBJ2-3 | TRBD1 | many | TRBV6-5 | TGTGCCAGCAGGACAGGGGGCACAGATACGCAGTATTTT | CASRTGGTDTQYF
TRBJ1-2 | NA | once | TRBV3-1 | TGTGCCAGCAGCCCAAGCGATGGACAGAAAACCTATGGCTACACCTTC | CASSPSDGQKTYGYTF